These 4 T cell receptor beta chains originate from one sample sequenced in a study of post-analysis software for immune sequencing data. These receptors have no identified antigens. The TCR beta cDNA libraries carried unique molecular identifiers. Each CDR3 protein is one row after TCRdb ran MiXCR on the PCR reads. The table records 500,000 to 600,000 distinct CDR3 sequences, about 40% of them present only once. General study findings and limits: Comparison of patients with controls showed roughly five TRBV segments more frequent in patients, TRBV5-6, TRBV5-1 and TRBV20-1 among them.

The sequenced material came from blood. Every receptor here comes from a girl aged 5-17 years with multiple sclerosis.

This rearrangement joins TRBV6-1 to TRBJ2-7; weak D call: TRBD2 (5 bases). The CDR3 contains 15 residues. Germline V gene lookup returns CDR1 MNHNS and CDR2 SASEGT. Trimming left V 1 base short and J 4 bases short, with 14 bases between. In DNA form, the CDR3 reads TGTGCCAGCAGTGAAGGCCCGGGGTTGGGGTACGAGCAGTACTTC. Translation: CASSEGPGLGYEQYF.

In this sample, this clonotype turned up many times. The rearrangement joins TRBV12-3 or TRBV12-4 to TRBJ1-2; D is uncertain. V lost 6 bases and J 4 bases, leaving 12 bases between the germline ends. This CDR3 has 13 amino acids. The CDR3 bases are TGTGCCAGCAGCCTGTACCGGGGCTATGGCTACACCTTC. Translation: CASSLYRGYGYTF.

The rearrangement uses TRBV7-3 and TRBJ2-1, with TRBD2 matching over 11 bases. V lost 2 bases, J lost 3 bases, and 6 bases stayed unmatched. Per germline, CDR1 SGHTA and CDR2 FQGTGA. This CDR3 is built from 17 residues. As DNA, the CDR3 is TGTGCCAGCAGCTTAGTAGGTACTAGCGGGGGCTACAATGAGCAGTTCTTC. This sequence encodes CASSLVGTSGGYNEQFF. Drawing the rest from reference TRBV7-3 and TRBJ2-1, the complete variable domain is GAGVSQTPSNKVTEKGKYVELRCDPISGHTALYWYRQSLGQGPEFLIYFQGTGAADDSGLPNDRFFAVRPEGSVSTLKIQRTERGDSAVYLCASSLVGTSGGYNEQFFGPGTRLTVL.

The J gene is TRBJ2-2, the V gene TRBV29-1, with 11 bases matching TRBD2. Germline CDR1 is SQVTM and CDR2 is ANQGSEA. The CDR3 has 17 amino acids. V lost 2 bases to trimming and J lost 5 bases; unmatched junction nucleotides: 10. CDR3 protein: CSVELVAGGRMTGELFF. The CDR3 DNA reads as TGCAGCGTTGAATTAGTAGCGGGAGGGAGAATGACCGGGGAGCTGTTTTTT.